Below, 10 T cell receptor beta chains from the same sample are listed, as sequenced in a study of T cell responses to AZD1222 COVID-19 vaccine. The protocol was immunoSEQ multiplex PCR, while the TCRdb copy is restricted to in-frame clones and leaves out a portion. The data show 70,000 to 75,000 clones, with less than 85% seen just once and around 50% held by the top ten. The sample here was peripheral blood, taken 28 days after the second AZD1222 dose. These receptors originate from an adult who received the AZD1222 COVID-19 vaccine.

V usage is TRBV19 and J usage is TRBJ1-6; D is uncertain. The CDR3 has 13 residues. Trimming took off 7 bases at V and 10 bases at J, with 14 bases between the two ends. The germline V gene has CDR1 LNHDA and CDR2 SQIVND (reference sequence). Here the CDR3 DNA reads TGTGCCAGTATGGAAACGTTCATGTCACCCCTCCACTTT. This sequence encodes CASMETFMSPLHF.

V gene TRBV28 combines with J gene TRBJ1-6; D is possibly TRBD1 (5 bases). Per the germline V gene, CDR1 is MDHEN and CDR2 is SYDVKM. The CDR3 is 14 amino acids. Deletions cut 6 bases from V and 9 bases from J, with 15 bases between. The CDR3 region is CASRSPREGSPLHF. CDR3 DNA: TGTGCCAGCAGATCCCCCAGGGAAGGTTCACCCCTCCACTTT.

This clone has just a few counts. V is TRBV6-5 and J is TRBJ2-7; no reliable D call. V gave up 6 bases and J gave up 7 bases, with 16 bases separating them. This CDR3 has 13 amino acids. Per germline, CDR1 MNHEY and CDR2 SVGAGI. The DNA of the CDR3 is TGTGCCAGCAGAGGGCTAGTTTCGTCAGAGCAGTACTTC. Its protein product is CASRGLVSSEQYF.

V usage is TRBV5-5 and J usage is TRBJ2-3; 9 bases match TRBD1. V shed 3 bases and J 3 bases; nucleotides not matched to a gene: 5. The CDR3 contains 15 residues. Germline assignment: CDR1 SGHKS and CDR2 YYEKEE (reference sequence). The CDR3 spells CASSSSGQGTDTQYF. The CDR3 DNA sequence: TGTGCCAGCAGCTCCTCGGGACAGGGAACAGATACGCAGTATTTT.

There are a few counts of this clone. This chain's CDR3 is CASSQWGGRTDTQYF. CDR3 in DNA: TGTGCCAGCAGCCAATGGGGGGGCCGCACAGATACGCAGTATTTT. The chain has TRBV14 and TRBJ2-3; maybe TRBD2 (7 bases). The germline V and J ends were trimmed by 2 bases and 1 base, with 10 bases remaining between them. The CDR3 is 15 residues long. Germline assignment: CDR1 SGHDN and CDR2 FVKESK.

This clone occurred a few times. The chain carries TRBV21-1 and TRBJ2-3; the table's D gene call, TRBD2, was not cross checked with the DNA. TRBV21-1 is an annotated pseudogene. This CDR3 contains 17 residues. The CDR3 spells CASSKGAERGPARTQYF. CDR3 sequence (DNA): TGTGCCAGCAGCAAAGGGGCAGAGCGGGGGCCCGCCCGTACGCAGTATTTT.

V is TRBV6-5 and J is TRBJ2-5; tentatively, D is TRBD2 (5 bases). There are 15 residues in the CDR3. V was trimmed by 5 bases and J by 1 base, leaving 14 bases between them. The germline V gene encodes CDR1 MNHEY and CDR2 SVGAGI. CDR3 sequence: CASSKTRESQETQYF. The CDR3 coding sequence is TGTGCCAGCAGTAAGACGAGGGAGTCCCAAGAGACCCAGTACTTC.

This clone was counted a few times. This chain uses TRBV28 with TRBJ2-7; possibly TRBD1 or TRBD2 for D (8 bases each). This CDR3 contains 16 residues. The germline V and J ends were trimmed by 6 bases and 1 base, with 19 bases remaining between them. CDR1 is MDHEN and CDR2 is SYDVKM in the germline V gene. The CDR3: CASSRGQGGGSYEQYF. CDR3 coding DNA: TGTGCCAGCAGCCGAGGACAGGGCGGGGGGTCCTACGAGCAGTACTTC.

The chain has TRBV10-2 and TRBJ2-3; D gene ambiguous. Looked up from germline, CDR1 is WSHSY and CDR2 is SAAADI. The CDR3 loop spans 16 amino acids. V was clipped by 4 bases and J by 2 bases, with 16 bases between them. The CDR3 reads CASSAGSLTSTDTQYF. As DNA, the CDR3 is TGCGCCAGCAGTGCTGGCTCCTTAACGTCCACAGATACGCAGTATTTT.

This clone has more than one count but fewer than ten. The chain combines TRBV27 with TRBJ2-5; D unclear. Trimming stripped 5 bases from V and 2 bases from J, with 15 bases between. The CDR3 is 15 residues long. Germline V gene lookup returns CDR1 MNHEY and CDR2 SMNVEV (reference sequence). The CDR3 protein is CASSRSRDLQETQYF. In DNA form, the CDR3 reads TGTGCCAGCAGTAGGTCCCGAGATCTACAAGAGACCCAGTACTTC.